The 4 T cell receptor beta chains presented below share a single source sample, sequenced in a study of T-cell memory formation after mild COVID-19. Via MiXCR, TCRdb re-called the 5' RACE reads, giving one row per CDR3 protein. The sample has approximately 560,000 distinct CDR3 sequences; roughly 17% are singletons. Sequencing used PBMCs or a T cell subset sorted from them (not recorded which). These receptors originate from an adult woman who had mild COVID-19 (a few samples of this study predate the infection). Cell type and time point are not known.

This sequence joins TRBV12-3 or TRBV12-4 and TRBJ2-6; D may correspond to TRBD1 or TRBD2 (5 bases each). There are 18 residues in the CDR3. The germline V and J ends were trimmed by 7 bases and 0 bases, with 19 bases remaining between them. CDR3 sequence reads: CASILGRMDVSGANVLTF. DNA of the CDR3: TGTGCCAGCATACTGGGACGGATGGACGTCTCTGGGGCCAACGTCCTGACTTTC.

There are many counts of this clonotype. This chain joins TRBV6-1 and TRBJ2-3, with no clear D. The CDR3 has 16 amino acids. The germline gives CDR1 MNHNS, CDR2 SASEGT. The V end was cut by 2 bases, the J end by 0 bases, with 12 bases between. CDR3 coding DNA: TGTGCCAGCAGTGAAAGAGTAGGCGAGAGCACAGATACGCAGTATTTT. It is translated as CASSERVGESTDTQYF.

This clonotype was seen at least ten times. The chain is built from TRBV5-1 and TRBJ2-5; possible D gene TRBD1, 5 bases. The germline V gene has CDR1 SGHRS and CDR2 YFSETQ. The CDR3 runs to 13 residues. Trimming cost V 7 bases and J 0 bases, with 10 bases left between them. In DNA form, the CDR3 reads TGCGCCAGCGTCGCGGACAACCAAGAGACCCAGTACTTC. This codes for CASVADNQETQYF. The variable domain in full, with the rest retrieved from reference TRBV5-1 and TRBJ2-5, is KAGVTQTPRYLIKTRGQQVTLSCSPISGHRSVSWYQQTPGQGLQFLFEYFSETQRNKGNFPGRFSGRQFSNSRSEMNVSTLELGDSALYLCASVADNQETQYFGPGTRLLVL.

V gene TRBV20-1 combines with J gene TRBJ2-7, with TRBD2 matching over 9 bases. The CDR3 sequence is 17 residues long. Germline V gene sequence: CDR1 DFQATT, CDR2 SNEGSKA (reference sequence). The J segment lost 0 bases and the V segment lost 3 bases, leaving 12 bases of the junction unmatched. Here the CDR3 DNA reads TGCAGTGCTAGGGGTGGCGGCACTAGCGGGCCCTCCTACGAGCAGTACTTC. Its protein product is CSARGGGTSGPSYEQYF.